These 29 T cell receptor beta chains came from one sample sequenced in a study of a mutant IDH1 vaccine in newly diagnosed glioma. Clones were read by immunoSEQ multiplex PCR, and TCRdb kept only the in-frame ones, dropping some. This sample carries some 38,000 clones, over 85% of them seen once, and the ten largest clones take 15% to 20%. Regarding time point: baseline, week 1 (first vaccination visit). The sample's treatment: pre-vaccination baseline after standard-of-care therapy. Sequences were derived from PBMCs, sampled from a glioma patient treated with radiotherapy, temozolomide or both. The receptor set was obtained from a man between 18 and 29 years old with glioma.

J is TRBJ1-2 and V is TRBV15, with TRBD1 as a possible D gene (6 bases). The ends were cut back, 0 bases at V and 4 bases at J, with 12 bases in the middle. The CDR3 sequence is 15 residues long. From germline, CDR1 is LNHNV and CDR2 YYDKDF (reference sequence). CDR3 sequence (DNA): TGTGCCACCAGCAGAGAGGCCGGGGGCCCCTATGGCTACACCTTC. The encoded protein is CATSREAGGPYGYTF.

V gene TRBV4-3 combines with J gene TRBJ1-2; D gene ambiguous. Looked up from germline, CDR1 is LGHNA and CDR2 is YSLEER. The CDR3 runs to 13 residues. Trimming cost V 1 base and J 4 bases, with 7 bases left between them. In DNA form, the CDR3 reads TGCGCCAGCAGCCAAGTAGGCACCTATGGCTACACCTTC. This codes for CASSQVGTYGYTF.

The V and J genes are TRBV6-5 and TRBJ2-7; 15 bases map to TRBD2. The CDR3 is 15 residues long. The V gene end was trimmed by 7 bases and the J gene end by 7 bases; junction bases not matched to a gene: 8. CDR1 MNHEY and CDR2 SVGAGI come from the germline V gene. CDR3 nucleotides: TGTGCCAGCACCTCCGGGACTAGCGGGAGGCGAGAGCAGTACTTC. Encoded protein: CASTSGTSGRREQYF.

There are a few counts of this clone. In DNA, the CDR3 is TGTGCCGAAGCAAGGCTAGCGGCTCAAGAGACCCAGTACTTC. Protein: CAEARLAAQETQYF. The chain has TRBV27 and TRBJ2-5, with 7 bases fitting TRBD2. V lost 11 bases to trimming and J lost 2 bases; unmatched junction nucleotides: 11. Germline V gene lookup returns CDR1 MNHEY and CDR2 SMNVEV (reference sequence). This CDR3 has 14 amino acids.

The genes are TRBV9 and TRBJ2-1; 9 bases match TRBD2. Trimming took 0 bases from V and 6 from J; bases not matched to a gene: 7. CDR1 is SGDLS, CDR2 YYNGEE, per germline. This CDR3 comprises 16 residues. CDR3 nucleotide sequence: TGTGCCAGCAGCGTAGTGGATAGCGGGAGTCCCAATGAGCAGTTCTTC. Protein sequence: CASSVVDSGSPNEQFF.

The rearrangement links TRBV11-2 to TRBJ2-1, with D possibly TRBD1 on 5 matching bases. CDR1 and CDR2 from the germline V gene are SGHAT and FQNNGV. The CDR3 covers 13 residues. V dropped 6 bases and J dropped 6 bases, with 12 bases sitting between them. The CDR3 spells CASRLQGPNEQFF. Here the CDR3 DNA reads TGTGCCAGCAGGTTGCAGGGCCCCAATGAGCAGTTCTTC. The variable domain in full, with the rest retrieved from reference TRBV11-2 and TRBJ2-1, is EAGVAQSPRYKIIEKRQSVAFWCNPISGHATLYWYQQILGQGPKLLIQFQNNGVVDDSQLPKDRFSAERLKGVDSTLKIQPAKLEDSAVYLCASRLQGPNEQFFGPGTRLTVL.

The V gene is TRBV5-1, the J gene TRBJ1-2; 7 nucleotides match TRBD1. Trimming took 0 bases from V and 3 from J; bases not matched to a gene: 5. Germline loops: CDR1 SGHRS, CDR2 YFSETQ. The CDR3 has 15 residues. The CDR3 is CASSLAPGTDYGYTF. The CDR3 DNA reads TGCGCCAGCAGCTTGGCCCCCGGGACAGACTATGGCTACACCTTC.

This rearrangement joins TRBV27 to TRBJ2-7, with TRBD1 matching over 9 bases. This CDR3 is 16 amino acids long. J was trimmed by 0 bases and V by 3 bases; bases with no gene match: 6. Germline lookup yields CDR1 MNHEY and CDR2 SMNVEV (reference sequence). The CDR3 region is CASSFTGGLISYEQYF. CDR3 in DNA: TGTGCCAGCAGTTTTACAGGGGGCTTAATCTCCTACGAGCAGTACTTC.

The CDR3 sequence is CASSVQFYNEQFF. The CDR3 nucleotides read TGCGCCAGCAGCGTACAGTTCTACAATGAGCAGTTCTTC. The rearrangement joins TRBV4-1 to TRBJ2-1, with D unresolved. Germline V gene data show CDR1 as MGHRA and CDR2 as YSYEKL. The germline V and J ends were trimmed by 5 bases and 3 bases, with 8 bases remaining between them. The CDR3 consists of 13 residues.

This chain connects TRBV19 to TRBJ1-2; 8 positions match TRBD1. Germline V gene sequence: CDR1 LNHDA, CDR2 SQIVND (reference sequence). V lost 7 bases to trimming and J lost 7 bases; unmatched junction nucleotides: 8. This CDR3 has 13 amino acids. In DNA, the CDR3 is TGTGCCAGTACGAGGGACAGGACGAGTGGCTACACCTTC. It translates to CASTRDRTSGYTF.

This clone was counted between two and nine times. The chain uses TRBV4-1 and TRBJ1-1, with D perhaps TRBD1 (5 bases). Germline V CDR1 and CDR2: MGHRA, YSYEKL. The length of the CDR3 is 20 residues. Trimming pared 1 base from V and 6 bases from J, leaving 30 bases between. The CDR3 DNA is TGCGCCAGCAGCCAAGTTATTAGACAGTCCGGGAAGTATGGGAGAGCTGAAGCTTTCTTT. Residues: CASSQVIRQSGKYGRAEAFF.

The J gene is TRBJ1-6, the V gene TRBV5-6, with 8 bases lining up with TRBD1. Unmatched junction bases numbered 6, after V lost 4 bases and J lost 0 bases. The CDR3 runs 17 residues. Looked up from germline, CDR1 is SGHDT and CDR2 is YYEEEE. CDR3 coding DNA: TGTGCCAGCAGCAGAGGGGACAGGAGCTCCTATAATTCACCCCTCCACTTT. Its translation is CASSRGDRSSYNSPLHF.

The rearrangement joins TRBV10-2 to TRBJ2-7, with D unresolved. V was shortened by 2 bases and J by 5 bases, with 13 bases between the two germline ends. Germline CDR1 and CDR2: WSHSY and SAAADI. The CDR3 extends over 14 amino acids. CDR3 loop: CASSERPRGDEQYF. The CDR3 DNA reads TGCGCCAGCAGTGAGAGGCCCCGCGGCGACGAGCAGTACTTC.

V is TRBV14 and J is TRBJ1-4; D uncertain. Germline V CDR1 and CDR2: SGHDN, FVKESK. The CDR3 length is 15 residues. V dropped 0 bases and J dropped 3 bases, with 8 bases sitting between them. The CDR3 sequence is CASSQDRTANEKLFF. For the CDR3, the DNA is TGTGCCAGCAGCCAAGATCGAACAGCTAATGAAAAACTGTTTTTT.

The chain links TRBV5-4 to TRBJ2-4, with 7 bases fitting TRBD2. CDR3 size: 16 residues. V was pared by 2 bases and J by 6 bases, with 11 bases of the junction left unmatched. Per germline, CDR1 SGHNT and CDR2 YYREEE (reference sequence). CDR3: CASSFFSGLGGNIQYF. The CDR3 DNA is TGTGCCAGCAGCTTCTTTAGCGGGTTGGGGGGAAACATTCAGTACTTC.

This clone was picked up one time. This chain links TRBV27 with TRBJ2-7, with 10 bases fitting TRBD1. The CDR3 runs to 14 residues. The germline CDR1 and CDR2 sequences are MNHEY and SMNVEV (reference sequence). The ends lost 5 bases at V and 5 bases at J; junction bases unmatched: 6. This chain's CDR3 is CASSLSGTGDEQYF. Written as DNA, the CDR3 is TGTGCCAGCAGTCTCTCCGGGACAGGGGACGAGCAGTACTTC.

The chain joins TRBV6-5 to TRBJ1-1; 7 bases line up with TRBD1. CDR3 size: 14 residues. V gave up 8 bases and J gave up 0 bases; unmatched junction bases: 6. CDR1 is MNHEY and CDR2 is SVGAGI in the germline V gene. Written as DNA, the CDR3 is TGTGCCAGCGCTCGGGACAGATTGAACACTGAAGCTTTCTTT. Translation gives CASARDRLNTEAFF.

J is TRBJ2-1 and V is TRBV2; TRBD2 aligns across 15 bases. CDR3 length: 15 amino acids. The V and J ends lost 6 bases and 7 bases, in that order; junction bases with no gene match: 4. The germline gives CDR1 SNHLY, CDR2 FYNNEI. CDR3 in amino acids: CASSPGTSGRNEQFF. The CDR3 DNA is TGTGCCAGCAGCCCCGGGACTAGCGGGAGGAATGAGCAGTTCTTC.

The chain links TRBV7-8 to TRBJ2-1; 11 bases line up with TRBD2. Germline assignment: CDR1 SGHVS and CDR2 FQNEAQ. The J segment lost 4 bases and the V segment lost 0 bases, leaving 2 bases of the junction unmatched. The CDR3 runs 16 residues. The DNA of the CDR3 is TGTGCCAGCAGCTTAGCCGGGACTAGCGGTTACAATGAGCAGTTCTTC. It yields the protein CASSLAGTSGYNEQFF.

This chain uses TRBV9 with TRBJ2-7; D might be TRBD2 (5 bases). The CDR3 spans 15 residues. Trimming cost V 2 bases and J 2 bases, with 14 bases left between them. In germline, CDR1 is SGDLS, CDR2 YYNGEE. CDR3 region: CASSVGFAGAYEQYF. The CDR3 nucleotides read TGTGCCAGCAGCGTCGGGTTTGCGGGCGCCTACGAGCAGTACTTC. The whole variable domain, remainder taken from reference TRBV9 and TRBJ2-7, is DSGVTQTPKHLITATGQRVTLRCSPRSGDLSVYWYQQSLDQGLQFLIQYYNGEERAKGNILERFSAQQFPDLHSELNLSSLELGDSALYFCASSVGFAGAYEQYFGPGTRLTVT.

The chain has TRBV6-1 and TRBJ2-2; 12 bases match TRBD2. Germline trimming cut 7 bases from V and 5 bases from J; bases unmatched to any gene: 2. The germline V gene has CDR1 MNHNS and CDR2 SASEGT. CDR3 length equals 14 residues. This CDR3 reads CASIGLAGTGELFF. As DNA, the CDR3 is TGTGCCAGCATCGGACTAGCGGGAACCGGGGAGCTGTTTTTT.

This clone was recorded only once. The chain joins TRBV28 to TRBJ1-2; tentative D call: TRBD1 (6 bases). The germline gives CDR1 MDHEN, CDR2 SYDVKM. This CDR3 is 17 amino acids long. V dropped 2 bases and J dropped 4 bases, with 20 bases sitting between them. The CDR3 DNA sequence: TGTGCCAGCAGTTTAATCATGACGCACAGGGCGACCTATGGCTACACCTTC. It yields the protein CASSLIMTHRATYGYTF.

The V and J genes are TRBV10-3 and TRBJ1-5, with D possibly TRBD1 on 6 matching bases. Deletions cut 2 bases from V and 7 bases from J, with 12 bases between. Germline CDR1 reads ENHRY; CDR2 reads SYGVKD. This CDR3 is 14 amino acids long. The CDR3 bases are TGTGCCATCAGTGAGGGGGGGGCTTGGCAGCCCCAGCATTTT. Its protein is CAISEGGAWQPQHF.

The chain couples TRBV29-1 to TRBJ2-3, with 7 bases lining up with TRBD2. Germline-derived CDR1 and CDR2 are SQVTM and ANQGSEA. This CDR3 comprises 14 residues. The junction had 7 bases not matched to a gene; V was cut back by 2 bases and J by 5 bases. The CDR3 loop reads CSVELLAVQDTQYF. The CDR3 region has the DNA TGCAGCGTTGAACTCCTAGCGGTCCAAGATACGCAGTATTTT.

The chain is built from TRBV7-2 and TRBJ2-4; D uncertain. V was shortened by 6 bases and J by 0 bases, with 12 bases between the two germline ends. The CDR3 runs to 15 residues. Germline loops: CDR1 SGHTA, CDR2 FQGNSA. The CDR3 coding sequence is TGTGCCAGCAGGAGTAGAGAGTTAGCCAAAAACATTCAGTACTTC. It encodes CASRSRELAKNIQYF. Full variable domain (outside the CDR3, taken from reference TRBV7-2 and TRBJ2-4): GAGVSQSPSNKVTEKGKDVELRCDPISGHTALYWYRQSLGQGLEFLIYFQGNSAPDKSGLPSDRFSAERTGGSVSTLTIQRTQQEDSAVYLCASRSRELAKNIQYFGAGTRLSVL.

V is TRBV27 and J is TRBJ1-5; D perhaps matches TRBD1 (5 bases). The CDR3 is 13 amino acids. CDR1 and CDR2 from the germline V gene are MNHEY and SMNVEV (reference sequence). Trimming took off 6 bases at V and 11 bases at J, with 17 bases between the two ends. The CDR3 DNA sequence: TGTGCCAGCAGGCCCGGGATAGCGACAGCCCAGCATTTT. Protein sequence: CASRPGIATAQHF.

This chain uses TRBV10-3 with TRBJ2-7; 11 positions agree with TRBD1. The V gene end was trimmed by 0 bases and the J gene end by 4 bases; junction bases not matched to a gene: 5. In germline, CDR1 is ENHRY, CDR2 SYGVKD. CDR3 size: 16 residues. The chain's CDR3 is CAISESGTGGSYEQYF. Written as DNA, the CDR3 is TGTGCCATCAGTGAGTCCGGGACAGGGGGGTCATACGAGCAGTACTTC.

This clone was detected only a few times. This rearrangement joins TRBV19 to TRBJ1-1; no firm D call. This CDR3 region has 13 residues. Germline values: CDR1 LNHDA, CDR2 SQIVND (reference sequence). With 6 bases removed from V and 0 bases from J, the gap between germline ends came to 8 bases. DNA for the CDR3: TGTGCCAGTAGCCAAGACTTGAACACTGAAGCTTTCTTT. Protein sequence: CASSQDLNTEAFF.

This clone is a singleton in its sample. V usage is TRBV5-6 and J usage is TRBJ2-7, with 8 nucleotides matching TRBD2. Germline V CDR1 and CDR2: SGHDT, YYEEEE. The length of the CDR3 is 15 residues. Trimming at V came to 0 bases and at J to 7 bases, leaving 9 bases not matched to a gene. CDR3 in amino acids: CASSLDGLAFLEQYF. CDR3 DNA sequence: TGTGCCAGCAGCTTGGATGGACTAGCCTTCTTGGAGCAGTACTTC.